A single sample is the source of the 11 T cell receptor beta chains below, sequenced in a study of neurological immune-mediated disorders. Via MiXCR, TCRdb re-called the 5' RACE reads, giving one row per CDR3 protein. The sample includes approximately 86,000 distinct CDR3 sequences, 2.6% of them seen just once. The sequenced sample was PBMCs. These receptors came from a young woman with multiple sclerosis.

This clonotype was seen many times. V is TRBV6-2 or TRBV6-3 and J is TRBJ2-7, with TRBD2 identical over 8 bases. CDR3 length equals 16 residues. Unmatched junction bases numbered 10, after V lost 2 bases and J lost 4 bases. Germline V gene lookup returns CDR1 MNHEY and CDR2 SVGEGT. CDR3 residues: CASSYGLGSGSYEQYF. For the CDR3, the DNA is TGTGCCAGCAGTTACGGACTAGGAAGCGGGAGTTACGAGCAGTACTTC.

This clonotype came up many times. The CDR3 DNA reads TGTGCCAGCAGTTTAGTTCCTAGCGGAGAAGAGACCCAGTACTTC. Protein sequence: CASSLVPSGEETQYF. The chain carries TRBV12-3 or TRBV12-4 and TRBJ2-5; 7 bases align to TRBD2. This CDR3 is built from 15 residues. The J segment lost 3 bases and the V segment lost 1 base, leaving 5 bases of the junction unmatched.

The V and J genes are TRBV19 and TRBJ2-7; D call uncertain. Trimming took 3 bases from V and 3 from J, leaving 9 bases between them. The CDR3 has 13 amino acids. CDR1 and CDR2 (germline): LNHDA, SQIVND (reference sequence). In nucleotides, the CDR3 is TGTGCCAGTAGTATTTGGGTGGACTACGAGCAGTACTTC. Translating gives CASSIWVDYEQYF.

This clonotype was seen many times. The chain employs TRBV27 and TRBJ2-7, with unresolved D. V lost 4 bases to trimming and J lost 3 bases, with 19 bases between them. Germline CDR1 and CDR2: MNHEY and SMNVEV (reference sequence). The length of the CDR3 is 16 residues. Written as DNA, the CDR3 is TGTGCCAGCAGTTCACCCCTGCGGAGTCGTCGCTACGAGCAGTACTTC. This sequence encodes CASSSPLRSRRYEQYF.

This clonotype has more than one count but fewer than ten. J is TRBJ1-2 and V is TRBV28; perhaps TRBD1 as D (5 bases). The CDR3 runs to 14 residues. From germline, CDR1 is MDHEN and CDR2 SYDVKM. Trimming took off 6 bases at V and 1 base at J, with 12 bases between the two ends. The CDR3 loop reads CASRPGHLNYGYTF. CDR3 coding DNA: TGTGCCAGCAGACCTGGACATCTTAACTATGGCTACACCTTC.

This clonotype appeared many times. This sequence joins TRBV20-1 and TRBJ2-1, with D possibly being TRBD2 (6 bases). This CDR3 is built from 12 residues. The germline V gene encodes CDR1 DFQATT and CDR2 SNEGSKA (reference sequence). The germline V and J ends were trimmed by 5 bases and 5 bases, with 10 bases remaining between them. DNA for the CDR3: TGCAGTGCTCGGGAGTGGAACAATGAGCAGTTCTTC. Its protein product is CSAREWNNEQFF.

This clonotype was recorded at least ten times. The rearrangement uses TRBV12-3 or TRBV12-4 and TRBJ2-1, with 10 positions matching TRBD2. V shed 4 bases and J 5 bases; nucleotides not matched to a gene: 2. The CDR3 is made up of 14 amino acids. CDR3: CASSSSGRNNEQFF. In DNA form, the CDR3 reads TGTGCCAGCAGTTCTAGCGGGAGAAACAATGAGCAGTTCTTC.

Note on this clonotype: This may be a read error: a much more frequent sequence differs by one nucleotide. This CDR3 reads CASSFPMDMPSYEQCF. CDR3 DNA sequence: TGTGCCAGCAGCTTCCCGATGGACATGCCCTCCTACGAGCAGTGCTTC. This chain uses TRBV7-2 with TRBJ2-7, with D possibly matching TRBD1 (5 bases). The CDR3 is 16 residues long. Germline V CDR1 and CDR2: SGHTA, FQGNSA.

There are many counts of this clonotype. This sequence joins TRBV6-2 or TRBV6-3 and TRBJ2-1; D is unresolved. Trimming took off 2 bases at V and 3 bases at J, with 11 bases between the two ends. This CDR3 comprises 15 residues. Germline V lookup: CDR1 MNHEY, CDR2 SVGEGT. In DNA form, the CDR3 reads TGTGCCAGCAGTTACGAGACTTCAGTCTACAATGAGCAGTTCTTC. Translated, it gives CASSYETSVYNEQFF.

Ten or more counts support this clonotype. J is TRBJ1-5 and V is TRBV7-2, with D perhaps matching TRBD1 (5 bases). Per germline, CDR1 SGHTA and CDR2 FQGNSA. The CDR3 has 14 residues. V lost 1 base and J 6 bases, leaving 10 bases between the germline ends. In nucleotides, the CDR3 is TGTGCCAGCAGCTTAGGGAGCGGGGCTCAGCCCCAGCATTTT. It encodes CASSLGSGAQPQHF.

This clonotype was seen at least ten times. This chain links TRBV7-9 with TRBJ2-5; D is ambiguous. CDR3 size: 15 residues. V was trimmed by 0 bases and J by 5 bases, leaving 13 bases between them. CDR1 is SEHNR, CDR2 FQNEAQ, per germline (reference sequence). DNA for the CDR3: TGTGCCAGCAGCTTAGCGCATTCAAACGTGGAGACCCAGTACTTC. Residues: CASSLAHSNVETQYF.